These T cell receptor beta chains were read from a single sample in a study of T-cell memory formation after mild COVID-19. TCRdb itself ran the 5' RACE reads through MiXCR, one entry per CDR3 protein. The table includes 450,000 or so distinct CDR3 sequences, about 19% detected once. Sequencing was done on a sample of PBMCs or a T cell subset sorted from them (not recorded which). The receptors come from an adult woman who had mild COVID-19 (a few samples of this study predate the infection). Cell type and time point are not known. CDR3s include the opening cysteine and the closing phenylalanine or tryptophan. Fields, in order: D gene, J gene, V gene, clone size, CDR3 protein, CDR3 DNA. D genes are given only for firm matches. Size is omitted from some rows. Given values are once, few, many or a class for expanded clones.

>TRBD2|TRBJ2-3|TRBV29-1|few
CSVTSGGIFSTDTQYF
TGCAGCGTTACTAGCGGGGGGATCTTTAGCACAGATACGCAGTATTTT
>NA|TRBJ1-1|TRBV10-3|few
CAISETGSGTEAFF
TGTGCCATCAGTGAAACAGGGTCGGGCACTGAAGCTTTCTTT
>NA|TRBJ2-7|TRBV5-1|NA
CASSPDVSSYEQYF
TGCGCCAGCAGCCCGGACGTGAGCTCCTACGAGCAGTACTTC
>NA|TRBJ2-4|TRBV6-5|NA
CASSLTEGAKNIQYF
TGTGCCAGCAGCCTAACCGAGGGAGCCAAAAACATTCAGTACTTC
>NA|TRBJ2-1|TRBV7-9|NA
CASSHPSPLGSVNEQFF
TGTGCCAGCAGCCACCCCTCTCCACTAGGGTCCGTCAATGAGCAGTTCTTC
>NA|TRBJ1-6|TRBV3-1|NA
CASSQDGWTANSPLHF
TGTGCCAGCAGCCAAGACGGGTGGACAGCAAATTCACCCCTCCACTTT
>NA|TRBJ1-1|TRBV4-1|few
CASSQDPGVNSNAFF
TGCGCCAGCAGCCAAGACCCGGGGGTAAATTCTAATGCTTTCTTT
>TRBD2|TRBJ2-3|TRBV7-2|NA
CASSRSRLAVSTDTQYF
TGTGCCAGCAGCCGCAGCCGACTAGCGGTTAGCACAGATACGCAGTATTTT
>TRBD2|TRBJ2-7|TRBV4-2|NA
CAPDWGLAWGARCEQYF
TGTGCCCCCGATTGGGGACTAGCATGGGGAGCGCGTTGCGAGCAGTACTTC
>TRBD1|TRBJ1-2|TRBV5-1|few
CASSSLQGTFYGYTF
TGCGCCAGCAGCTCCCTACAGGGGACGTTTTATGGCTACACCTTC
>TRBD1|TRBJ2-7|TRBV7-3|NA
CASSQGQIGYEQYF
TGTGCCAGCAGCCAGGGACAGATTGGGTACGAGCAGTACTTC
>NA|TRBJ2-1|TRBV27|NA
CASSVSGNEQFF
TGTGCCAGCAGTGTCTCTGGGAATGAGCAGTTCTTC
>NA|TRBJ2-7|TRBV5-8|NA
CASSIGFSYEQYF
TGTGCCAGCAGCATAGGATTCTCCTACGAGCAGTACTTC
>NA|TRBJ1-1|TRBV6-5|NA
CATVQGHTEAFF
TGTGCCACCGTACAGGGCCACACTGAAGCTTTCTTT
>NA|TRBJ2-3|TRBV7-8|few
CASSSPGVDGGYTDTQYF
TGTGCCAGCAGCTCCCCCGGTGTGGACGGAGGTTACACAGATACGCAGTATTTT
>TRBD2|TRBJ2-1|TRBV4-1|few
CASSLGLAGGEREQFF
TGCGCCAGCAGCCTGGGACTAGCGGGGGGGGAAAGGGAGCAGTTCTTC
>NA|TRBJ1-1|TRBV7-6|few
CASSLAGLDTEAFF
TGTGCCAGCAGCTTAGCGGGACTGGACACTGAAGCTTTCTTT
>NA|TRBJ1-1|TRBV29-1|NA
CSVEDYYPRGRRTEAFF
TGCAGCGTTGAAGATTACTACCCCCGGGGTAGGCGGACTGAAGCTTTCTTT
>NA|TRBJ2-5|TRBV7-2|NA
CASSLGGKGRETQYF
TGTGCCAGCAGCTTAGGGGGGAAGGGGAGGGAGACCCAGTACTTC
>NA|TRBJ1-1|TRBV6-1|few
CASSVGWQGEAFF
TGTGCCAGCAGTGTAGGTTGGCAGGGTGAAGCTTTCTTT
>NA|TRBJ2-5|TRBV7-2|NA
CASSLGERTPLRETQYF
TGTGCCAGCAGCTTAGGGGAGCGGACACCCCTCAGAGAGACCCAGTACTTC
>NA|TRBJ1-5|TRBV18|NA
CASSPPGGSGGNQPQHF
TGTGCCAGCTCACCACCAGGAGGGTCCGGGGGCAATCAGCCCCAGCATTTT
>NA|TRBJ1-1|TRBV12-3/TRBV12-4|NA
CASRATTPNTEAFF
TGTGCCAGCAGGGCAACCACCCCGAACACTGAAGCTTTCTTT
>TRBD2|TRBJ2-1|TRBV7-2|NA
CASSLARTSGSNEQFF
TGTGCCAGCAGCTTAGCGCGGACTAGCGGGAGTAATGAGCAGTTCTTC
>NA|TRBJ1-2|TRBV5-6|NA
CASGRTGYTF
TGTGCCAGCGGAAGGACCGGCTACACCTTC
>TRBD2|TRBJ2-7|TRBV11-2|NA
CASSSHQTSGNYEQYF
TGTGCCAGCAGCTCCCACCAGACTAGCGGGAACTACGAGCAGTACTTC
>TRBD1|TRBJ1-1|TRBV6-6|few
CASIDRGRGVDTEAFF
TGTGCCAGCATTGACAGGGGAAGGGGGGTGGACACTGAAGCTTTCTTT
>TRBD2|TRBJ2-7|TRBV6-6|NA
CASSYSGRRYEQYF
TGTGCCAGCAGTTATAGCGGGAGACGGTACGAGCAGTACTTC